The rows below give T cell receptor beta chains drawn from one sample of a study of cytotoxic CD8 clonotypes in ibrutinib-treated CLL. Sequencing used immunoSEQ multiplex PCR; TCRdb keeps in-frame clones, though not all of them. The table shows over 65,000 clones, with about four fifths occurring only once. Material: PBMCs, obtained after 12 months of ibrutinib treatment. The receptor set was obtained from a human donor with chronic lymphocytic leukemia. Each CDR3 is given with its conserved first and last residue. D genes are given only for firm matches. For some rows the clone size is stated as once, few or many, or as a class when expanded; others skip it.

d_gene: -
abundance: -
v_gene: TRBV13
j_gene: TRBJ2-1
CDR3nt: TGTGCCAGCAGCCCCCGACTCGGGGATGAGCAGTTCTTC
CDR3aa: CASSPRLGDEQFF

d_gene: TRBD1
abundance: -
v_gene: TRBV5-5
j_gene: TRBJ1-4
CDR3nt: TGTGCCAGCAGGCCCGACAGGGGGCCTGAAAAACTGTTTTTT
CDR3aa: CASRPDRGPEKLFF

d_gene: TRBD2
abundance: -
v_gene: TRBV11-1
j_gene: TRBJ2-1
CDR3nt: TGTGCCAGCAGCTTAGGTAGCGGGGCGGATGAGCAGTTCTTC
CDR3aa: CASSLGSGADEQFF

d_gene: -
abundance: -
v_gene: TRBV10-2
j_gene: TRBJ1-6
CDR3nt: TGCGCCAGCAGTGTTAGAGGGGATTCACCCCTCCACTTT
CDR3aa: CASSVRGDSPLHF

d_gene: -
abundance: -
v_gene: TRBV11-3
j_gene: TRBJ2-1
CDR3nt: TGTGCCAGCAGCTTACACAATGAGCAGTTCTTC
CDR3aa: CASSLHNEQFF

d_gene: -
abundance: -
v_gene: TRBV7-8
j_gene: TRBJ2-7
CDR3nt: TGTGCCAGCAGCGCGGACACTCTGTACGAGCAGTACTTC
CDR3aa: CASSADTLYEQYF

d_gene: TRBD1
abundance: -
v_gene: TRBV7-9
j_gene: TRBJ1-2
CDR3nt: TGTGCCAGCAGCCCCACCCGGGACAGTGTTTTGTGGGATGGCTACACCTTC
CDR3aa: CASSPTRDSVLWDGYTF

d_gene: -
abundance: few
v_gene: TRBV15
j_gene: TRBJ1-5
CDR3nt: TGTGCCACCAGCAGAGACCAACCGGGACTCCGGCAGCCCCAGCATTTT
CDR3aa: CATSRDQPGLRQPQHF

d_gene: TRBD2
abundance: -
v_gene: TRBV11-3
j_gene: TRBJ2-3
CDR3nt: TGTGCCAGCAGCCCCCGACTAGCGGCTAATACAGATACGCAGTATTTT
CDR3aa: CASSPRLAANTDTQYF

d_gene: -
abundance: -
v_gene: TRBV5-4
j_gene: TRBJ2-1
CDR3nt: TGTGCCAGCAGCTTAAGTAGCCGCGCGGGGGCCAACAATGAGCAGTTCTTC
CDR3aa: CASSLSSRAGANNEQFF

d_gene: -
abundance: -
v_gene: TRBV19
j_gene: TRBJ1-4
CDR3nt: TGTGCCAGTAGCCCCTCGTGGGGTCCGGATGAAAAACTGTTTTTT
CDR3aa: CASSPSWGPDEKLFF

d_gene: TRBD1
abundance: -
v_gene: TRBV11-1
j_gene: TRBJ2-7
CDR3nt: TGTGCCAGCAGCTTTCCACAGGGGGCTTCCTACGAGCAGTACTTC
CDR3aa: CASSFPQGASYEQYF

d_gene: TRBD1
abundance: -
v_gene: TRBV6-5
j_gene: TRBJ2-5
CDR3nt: TGTGCCAGCAGCAGGGGGACCCAAGAGACCCAGTACTTC
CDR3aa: CASSRGTQETQYF

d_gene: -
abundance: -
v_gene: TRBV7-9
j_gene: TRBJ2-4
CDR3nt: TGTGCCAGCAGCTTAGGATGGGCGGACATTCAGTACTTC
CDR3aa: CASSLGWADIQYF

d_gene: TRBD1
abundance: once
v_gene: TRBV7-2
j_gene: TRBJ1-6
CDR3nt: TGTGCCAGCAGCCAGTATTGGACAGGGGGGTCACCCCTCCACTTT
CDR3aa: CASSQYWTGGSPLHF

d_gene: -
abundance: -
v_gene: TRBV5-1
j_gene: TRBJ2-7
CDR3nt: TGCGCCAGCAGCCCACCGGACAGCTACGAGCAGTACTTC
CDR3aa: CASSPPDSYEQYF

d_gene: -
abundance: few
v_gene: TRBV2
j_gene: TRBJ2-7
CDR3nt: TGTGCCAGCAGGCCCCCCGCGACTCGATACGAGCAGTACTTC
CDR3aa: CASRPPATRYEQYF

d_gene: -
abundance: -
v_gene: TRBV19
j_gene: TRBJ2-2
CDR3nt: TGTGCCAGTAGTATAGATTGGAGGGGGACCGGGGAGCTGTTTTTT
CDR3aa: CASSIDWRGTGELFF

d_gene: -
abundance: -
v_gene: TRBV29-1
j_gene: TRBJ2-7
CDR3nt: TGCAGCGCCTACCCCGGGACACAGGGGGGGTACGAGCAGTACTTC
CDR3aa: CSAYPGTQGGYEQYF

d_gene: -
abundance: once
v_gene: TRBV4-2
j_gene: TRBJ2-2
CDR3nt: TGTGCCAGCAGCCCCGCGGACAGTGCGAGGGAGCTGTTTTTT
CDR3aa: CASSPADSARELFF

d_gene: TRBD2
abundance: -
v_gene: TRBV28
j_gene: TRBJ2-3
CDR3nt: TGTGCCAGCAGTTTATGGCCTAGCGGGGGAGGCGCTAGCACAGATACGCAGTATTTT
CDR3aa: CASSLWPSGGGASTDTQYF

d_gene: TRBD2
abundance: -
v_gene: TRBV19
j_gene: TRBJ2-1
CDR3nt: TGTGCCAGTAGGGCCCGGGCTAGCGGGAACAATGAGCAGTTCTTC
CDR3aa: CASRARASGNNEQFF

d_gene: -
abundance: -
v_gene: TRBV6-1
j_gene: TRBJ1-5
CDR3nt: TGTGCCAGCAGTGAAGGGGTAGGTGTCCGGCATTTT
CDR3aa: CASSEGVGVRHF

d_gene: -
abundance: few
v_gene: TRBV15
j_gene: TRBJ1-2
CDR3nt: TGTGCCACCAGCAGAGACACGCATGGCTACACCTTC
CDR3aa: CATSRDTHGYTF

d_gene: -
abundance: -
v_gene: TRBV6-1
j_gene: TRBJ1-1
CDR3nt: TGTGCCAGCCGGTGGGATTGGCTCAACACTGAAGCTTTCTTT
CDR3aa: CASRWDWLNTEAFF

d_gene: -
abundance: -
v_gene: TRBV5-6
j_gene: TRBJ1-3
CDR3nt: TGTGCCAGCAGCTTGGGGGGGAGCGGAAACACCATATATTTT
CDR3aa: CASSLGGSGNTIYF

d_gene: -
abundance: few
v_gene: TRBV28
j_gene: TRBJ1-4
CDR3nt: TGTGCCAGCACACTTCCGGGGGATGAAAAACTGTTTTTT
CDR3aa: CASTLPGDEKLFF

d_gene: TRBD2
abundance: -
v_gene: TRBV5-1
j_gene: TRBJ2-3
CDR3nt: TGCGCCAGCAGCCAGACTAGCGGGAGTATAGATACGCAGTATTTT
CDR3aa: CASSQTSGSIDTQYF

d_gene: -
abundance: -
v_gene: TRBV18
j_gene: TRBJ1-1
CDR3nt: TGTGCCAGCTCACCCCAAGCACAGGGGAACACTGAAGCTTTCTTT
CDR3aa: CASSPQAQGNTEAFF

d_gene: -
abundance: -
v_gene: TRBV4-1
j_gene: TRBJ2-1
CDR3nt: TGCGCCAGCAGCCAAGCCGGTGAAAGACGGAATGAGCAGTTCTTC
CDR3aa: CASSQAGERRNEQFF

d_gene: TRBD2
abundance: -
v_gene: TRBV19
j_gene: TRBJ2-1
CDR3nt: TGTGCCAGTAGTATGCTGCCTAGCGGGAGGCGTGAGCAGTTCTTC
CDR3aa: CASSMLPSGRREQFF

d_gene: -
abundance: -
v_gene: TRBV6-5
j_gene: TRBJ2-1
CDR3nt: TGTGCCATACAGGGAGGGAACTTCAATGAGCAGTTCTTC
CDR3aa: CAIQGGNFNEQFF

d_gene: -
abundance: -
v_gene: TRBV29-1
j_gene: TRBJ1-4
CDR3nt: TGCAGCGTTGAAGGGGACGAAAAACTGTTTTTT
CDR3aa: CSVEGDEKLFF

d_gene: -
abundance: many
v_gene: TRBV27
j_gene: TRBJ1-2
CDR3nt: TGTGCCAGCAGTTTACGCTGGCAGCTAACTAACTATGGCTACACCTTC
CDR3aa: CASSLRWQLTNYGYTF